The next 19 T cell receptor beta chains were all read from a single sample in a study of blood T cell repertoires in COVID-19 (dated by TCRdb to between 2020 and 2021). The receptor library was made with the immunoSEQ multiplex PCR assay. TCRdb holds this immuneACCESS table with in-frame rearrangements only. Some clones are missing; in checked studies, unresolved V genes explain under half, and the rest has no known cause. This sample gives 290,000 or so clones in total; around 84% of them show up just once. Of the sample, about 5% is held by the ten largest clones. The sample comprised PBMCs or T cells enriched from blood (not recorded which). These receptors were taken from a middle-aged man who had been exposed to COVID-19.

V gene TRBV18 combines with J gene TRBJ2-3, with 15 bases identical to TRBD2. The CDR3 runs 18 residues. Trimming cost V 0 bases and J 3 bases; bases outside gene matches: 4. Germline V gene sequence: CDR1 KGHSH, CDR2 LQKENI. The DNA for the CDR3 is TGTGCCAGCTCACCACCCGGACTAGCGGGAGGGCGGACAGATACGCAGTATTTT. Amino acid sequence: CASSPPGLAGGRTDTQYF.

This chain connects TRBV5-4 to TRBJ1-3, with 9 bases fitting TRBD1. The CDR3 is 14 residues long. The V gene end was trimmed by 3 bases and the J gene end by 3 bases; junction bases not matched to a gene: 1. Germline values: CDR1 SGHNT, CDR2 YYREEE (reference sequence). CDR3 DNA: TGTGCCAGCAGCTCGGGACAGGGTGGAAACACCATATATTTT. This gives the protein CASSSGQGGNTIYF.

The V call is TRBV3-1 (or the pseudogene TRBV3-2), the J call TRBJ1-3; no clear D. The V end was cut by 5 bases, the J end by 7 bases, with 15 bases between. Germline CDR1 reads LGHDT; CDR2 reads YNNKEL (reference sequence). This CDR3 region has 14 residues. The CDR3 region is CASSATASSNTIYF. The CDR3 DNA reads TGTGCCAGCAGCGCCACCGCTTCCAGTAACACCATATATTTT.

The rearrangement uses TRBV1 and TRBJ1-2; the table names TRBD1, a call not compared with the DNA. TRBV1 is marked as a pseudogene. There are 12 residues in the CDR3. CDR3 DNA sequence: TGCACCAGCAGGGGACAGAAAAATGGCTACACCTTC. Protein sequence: CTSRGQKNGYTF.

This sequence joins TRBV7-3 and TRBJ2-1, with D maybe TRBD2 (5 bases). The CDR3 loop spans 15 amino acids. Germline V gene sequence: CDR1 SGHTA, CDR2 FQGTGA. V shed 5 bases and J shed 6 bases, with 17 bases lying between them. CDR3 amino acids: CASSAQSGIGNEQFF. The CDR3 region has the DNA TGTGCCAGCAGCGCCCAGTCCGGGATTGGCAATGAGCAGTTCTTC.

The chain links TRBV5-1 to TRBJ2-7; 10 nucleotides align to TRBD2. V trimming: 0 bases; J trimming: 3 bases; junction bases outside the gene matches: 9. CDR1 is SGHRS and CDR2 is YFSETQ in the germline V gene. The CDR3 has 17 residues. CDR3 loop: CASSLGASSGSIYEQYF. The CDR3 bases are TGCGCCAGCAGCTTGGGGGCCTCTAGCGGGAGTATCTACGAGCAGTACTTC. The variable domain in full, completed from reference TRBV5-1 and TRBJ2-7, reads KAGVTQTPRYLIKTRGQQVTLSCSPISGHRSVSWYQQTPGQGLQFLFEYFSETQRNKGNFPGRFSGRQFSNSRSEMNVSTLELGDSALYLCASSLGASSGSIYEQYFGPGTRLTVT.

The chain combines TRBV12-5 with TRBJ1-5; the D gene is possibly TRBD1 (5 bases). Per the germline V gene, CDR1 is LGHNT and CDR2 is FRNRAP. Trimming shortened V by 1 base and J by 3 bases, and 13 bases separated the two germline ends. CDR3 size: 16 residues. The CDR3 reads CASGLGLWGLNQPQHF. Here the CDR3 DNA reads TGTGCTAGTGGTTTGGGTTTGTGGGGCCTCAATCAGCCCCAGCATTTT.

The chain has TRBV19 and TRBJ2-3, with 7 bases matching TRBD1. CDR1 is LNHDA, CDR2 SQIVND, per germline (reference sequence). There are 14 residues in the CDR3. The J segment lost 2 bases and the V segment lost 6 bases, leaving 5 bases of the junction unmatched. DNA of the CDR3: TGTGCCAGTAGCCCCACAGGGGCCACAGATACGCAGTATTTT. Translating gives CASSPTGATDTQYF.

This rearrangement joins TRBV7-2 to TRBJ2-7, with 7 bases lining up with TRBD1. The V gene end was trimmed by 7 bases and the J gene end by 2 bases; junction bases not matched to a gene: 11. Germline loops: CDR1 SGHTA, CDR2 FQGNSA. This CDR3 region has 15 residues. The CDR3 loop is CASTQRGGLAYEQYF. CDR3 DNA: TGTGCCAGCACCCAAAGAGGGGGCCTCGCCTACGAGCAGTACTTC.

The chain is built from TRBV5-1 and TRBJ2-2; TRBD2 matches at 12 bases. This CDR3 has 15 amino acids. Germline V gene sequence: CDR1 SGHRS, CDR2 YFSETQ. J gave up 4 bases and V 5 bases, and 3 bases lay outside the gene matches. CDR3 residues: CASRTSGSGTGELFF. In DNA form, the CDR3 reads TGCGCCAGCAGGACTAGCGGGAGCGGCACCGGGGAGCTGTTTTTT.

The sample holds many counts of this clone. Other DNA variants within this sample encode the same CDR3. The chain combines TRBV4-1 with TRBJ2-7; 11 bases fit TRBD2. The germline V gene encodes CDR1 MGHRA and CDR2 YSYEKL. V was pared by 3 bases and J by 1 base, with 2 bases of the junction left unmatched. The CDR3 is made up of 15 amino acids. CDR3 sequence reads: CASSQGLADSYEQYF. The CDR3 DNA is TGCGCCAGCAGCCAGGGACTAGCGGATTCCTACGAGCAGTACTTC.

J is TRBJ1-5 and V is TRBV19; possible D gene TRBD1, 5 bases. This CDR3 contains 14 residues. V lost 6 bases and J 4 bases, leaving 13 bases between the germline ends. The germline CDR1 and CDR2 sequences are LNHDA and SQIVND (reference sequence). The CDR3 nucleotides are TGTGCCAGTAGCCCCTCCAAGGGGAATCAGCCCCAGCATTTT. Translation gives CASSPSKGNQPQHF.

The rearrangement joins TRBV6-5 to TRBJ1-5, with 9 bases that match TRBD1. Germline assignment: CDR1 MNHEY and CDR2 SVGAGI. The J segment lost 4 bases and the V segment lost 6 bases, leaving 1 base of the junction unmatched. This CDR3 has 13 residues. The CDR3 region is CASRQGANQPQHF. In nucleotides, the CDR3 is TGTGCCAGCAGACAGGGGGCGAATCAGCCCCAGCATTTT.

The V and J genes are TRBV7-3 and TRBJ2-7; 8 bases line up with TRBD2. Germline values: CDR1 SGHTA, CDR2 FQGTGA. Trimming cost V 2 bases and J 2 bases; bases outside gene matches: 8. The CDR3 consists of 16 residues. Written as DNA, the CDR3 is TGTGCCAGCAGCTTAGAAGGAGGTAGCGGGACCTACGAGCAGTACTTC. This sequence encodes CASSLEGGSGTYEQYF.

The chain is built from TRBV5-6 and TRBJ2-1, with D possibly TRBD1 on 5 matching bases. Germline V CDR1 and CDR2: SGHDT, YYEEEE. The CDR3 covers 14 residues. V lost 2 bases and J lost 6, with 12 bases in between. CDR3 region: CASSFDQGFNEQFF. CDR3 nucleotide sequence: TGTGCCAGCAGCTTCGACCAGGGCTTCAATGAGCAGTTCTTC.

The CDR3, as DNA: TGTGCCAGCAGTCTTAAAGCGGGACTCACAGATACGCAGTATTTT. Protein product: CASSLKAGLTDTQYF. The chain recombines TRBV5-4 with TRBJ2-3; 7 nucleotides match TRBD2. Per the germline V gene, CDR1 is SGHNT and CDR2 is YYREEE (reference sequence). The ends lost 5 bases at V and 2 bases at J; junction bases unmatched: 8. The CDR3 covers 15 residues.

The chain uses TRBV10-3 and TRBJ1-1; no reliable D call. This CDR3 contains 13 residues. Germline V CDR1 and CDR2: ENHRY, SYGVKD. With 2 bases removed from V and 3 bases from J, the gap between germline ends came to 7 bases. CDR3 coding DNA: TGTGCCATCAGTGAGATGGGAGACACTGAAGCTTTCTTT. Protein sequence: CAISEMGDTEAFF.

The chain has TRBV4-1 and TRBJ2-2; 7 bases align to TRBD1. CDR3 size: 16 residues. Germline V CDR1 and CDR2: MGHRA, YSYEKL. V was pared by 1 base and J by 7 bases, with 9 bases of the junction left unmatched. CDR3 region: CASSQGQGVRGGELFF. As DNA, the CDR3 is TGCGCCAGCAGCCAAGGGCAGGGGGTTCGGGGCGGGGAGCTGTTTTTT.

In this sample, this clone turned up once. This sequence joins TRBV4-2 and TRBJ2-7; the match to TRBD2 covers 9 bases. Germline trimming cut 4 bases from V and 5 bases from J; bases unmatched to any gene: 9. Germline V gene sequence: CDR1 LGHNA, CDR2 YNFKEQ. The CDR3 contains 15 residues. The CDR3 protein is CASSPSGTSPDEQYF. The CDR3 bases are TGTGCCAGCAGCCCAAGCGGGACTAGCCCAGACGAGCAGTACTTC.